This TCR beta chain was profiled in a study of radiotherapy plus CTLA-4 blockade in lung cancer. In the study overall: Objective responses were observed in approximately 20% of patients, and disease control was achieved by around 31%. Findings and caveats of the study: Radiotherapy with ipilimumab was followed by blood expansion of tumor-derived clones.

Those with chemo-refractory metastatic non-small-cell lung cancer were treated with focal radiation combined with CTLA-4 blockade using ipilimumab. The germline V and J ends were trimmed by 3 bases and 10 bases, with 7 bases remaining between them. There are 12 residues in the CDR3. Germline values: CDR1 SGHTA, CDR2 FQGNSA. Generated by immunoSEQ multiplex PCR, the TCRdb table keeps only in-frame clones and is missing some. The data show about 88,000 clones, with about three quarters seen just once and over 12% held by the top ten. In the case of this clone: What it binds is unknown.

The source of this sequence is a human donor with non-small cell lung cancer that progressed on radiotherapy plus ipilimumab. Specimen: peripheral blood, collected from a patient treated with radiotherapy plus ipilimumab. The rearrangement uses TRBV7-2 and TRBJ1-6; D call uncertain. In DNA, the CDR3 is TGTGCCAGCAGCTTTCAACGATCACCCCTCCACTTT. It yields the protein CASSFQRSPLHF.